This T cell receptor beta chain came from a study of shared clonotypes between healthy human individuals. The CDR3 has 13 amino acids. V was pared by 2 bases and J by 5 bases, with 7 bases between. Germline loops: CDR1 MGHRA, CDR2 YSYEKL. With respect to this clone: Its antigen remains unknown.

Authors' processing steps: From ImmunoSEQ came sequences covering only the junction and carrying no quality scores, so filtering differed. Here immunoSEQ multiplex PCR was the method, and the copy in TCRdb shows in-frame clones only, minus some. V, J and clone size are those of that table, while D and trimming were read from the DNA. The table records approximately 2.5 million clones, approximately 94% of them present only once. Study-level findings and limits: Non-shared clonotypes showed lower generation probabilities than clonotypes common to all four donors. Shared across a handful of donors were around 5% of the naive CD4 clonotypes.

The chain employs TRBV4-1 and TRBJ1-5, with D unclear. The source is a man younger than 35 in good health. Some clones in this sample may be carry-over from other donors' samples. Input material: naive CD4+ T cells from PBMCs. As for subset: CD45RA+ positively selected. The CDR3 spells CASSQFADQPQHF. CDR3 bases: TGCGCCAGCAGCCAATTTGCGGATCAGCCCCAGCATTTT.